The 30 T cell receptor beta chains reported below all come from one sample, sequenced in a study of PD-1 blockade in classical Hodgkin lymphoma. Produced via immunoSEQ multiplex PCR; TCRdb's table is partial and in-frame only. This table holds about 98,000 clones, roughly four fifths found once. All the patients suffered relapse after autologous stem cell transplantation, and brentuximab vedotin exposure differed. Specimen: peripheral blood mononuclear cells (PBMCs), collected before the second cycle of nivolumab. The receptors shown here come from a human donor with classical Hodgkin lymphoma.

V is TRBV18 and J is TRBJ2-3, with 8 bases matching TRBD2. The germline V gene encodes CDR1 KGHSH and CDR2 LQKENI. There are 16 residues in the CDR3. V lost 2 bases to trimming and J lost 2 bases; unmatched junction nucleotides: 6. DNA for the CDR3: TGTGCCAGCTCACCAGCCCCACTAGCGGCCACAGATACGCAGTATTTT. Encoded protein: CASSPAPLAATDTQYF. The full variable domain, completed using reference TRBV18 and TRBJ2-3, is NAGVMQNPRHLVRRRGQEARLRCSPMKGHSHVYWYRQLPEEGLKFMVYLQKENIIDESGMPKERFSAEFPKEGPSILRIQQVVRGDSAAYFCASSPAPLAATDTQYFGPGTRLTVL.

The chain links TRBV7-9 to TRBJ2-2; D not resolved. This CDR3 is built from 15 residues. Trimming took off 2 bases at V and 1 base at J, with 8 bases between the two ends. CDR1 SEHNR and CDR2 FQNEAQ come from the germline V gene (reference sequence). In DNA form, the CDR3 reads TGTGCCAGCAGCTTATGGAGAGGGAACACCGGGGAGCTGTTTTTT. This gives the protein CASSLWRGNTGELFF.

This clone was picked up a small number of times. CDR3 in amino acids: CASSYSTLAGGEQYF. The CDR3 DNA reads TGTGCCAGCAGTTACTCGACACTAGCGGGAGGCGAGCAGTACTTC. This chain uses TRBV6-6 with TRBJ2-7; TRBD2 matches at 12 bases. Per germline, CDR1 MNHNY and CDR2 SVGAGI (reference sequence). The CDR3 runs to 15 residues. The junction had 3 bases not matched to a gene; V was cut back by 0 bases and J by 6 bases.

The chain has TRBV5-6 and TRBJ2-1; 9 bases agree with TRBD1. The V gene end was trimmed by 3 bases and the J gene end by 10 bases; junction bases not matched to a gene: 5. Germline V gene lookup returns CDR1 SGHDT and CDR2 YYEEEE. The CDR3 totals 13 residues. As DNA, the CDR3 is TGTGCCAGCAGCTGGGTAGGGACAGGGGAGCAGTTCTTC. It translates to CASSWVGTGEQFF.

V usage is TRBV10-3 and J usage is TRBJ2-1; unclear D gene. This CDR3 is built from 14 residues. Trimming removed 0 bases from V and 4 bases from J, with 7 bases in between. Germline V gives CDR1 ENHRY, CDR2 SYGVKD. The CDR3 DNA reads as TGTGCCATCAGTGAGTCGACCGCGTACAATGAGCAGTTCTTC. It specifies CAISESTAYNEQFF.

The chain links TRBV9 to TRBJ2-5; possibly TRBD1 for D (5 bases). With 0 bases removed from V and 0 bases from J, the gap between germline ends came to 15 bases. This CDR3 has 17 residues. Germline CDR1 and CDR2: SGDLS and YYNGEE. The CDR3 DNA sequence: TGTGCCAGCAGCGTAGTAGGACACAGAGGAAACCAAGAGACCCAGTACTTC. This codes for CASSVVGHRGNQETQYF.

This sequence joins TRBV5-1 and TRBJ1-4; unclear D gene. The CDR3 covers 14 residues. The V and J ends lost 1 base and 1 base respectively, with 5 bases between them. CDR1 and CDR2 (germline): SGHRS, YFSETQ. CDR3 sequence reads: CASSLLGTNEKLFF. In DNA, the CDR3 is TGCGCCAGCAGCTTGTTGGGAACTAATGAAAAACTGTTTTTT.

Details on this clone: This sample also contains other DNA sequences that code for the same CDR3. J is TRBJ1-5 and V is TRBV5-1; perhaps TRBD1 as D (5 bases). The CDR3 spans 14 residues. V gave up 0 bases and J gave up 3 bases, with 7 bases separating them. Germline CDR1 SGHRS, CDR2 YFSETQ. The CDR3 DNA reads TGCGCCAGCAGCTTGGCCGGGACCAATCAGCCCCAGCATTTT. Its protein product is CASSLAGTNQPQHF.

The chain uses TRBV10-2 and TRBJ2-7, with TRBD1 identical over 7 bases. There are 13 residues in the CDR3. Unmatched junction bases numbered 7, after V lost 4 bases and J lost 7 bases. Germline V gives CDR1 WSHSY, CDR2 SAAADI. The CDR3 sequence is CASSVTGDGEQYF. CDR3 nucleotide sequence: TGCGCCAGCAGTGTCACAGGGGATGGGGAGCAGTACTTC.

This rearrangement joins TRBV5-4 to TRBJ2-2; D remains ambiguous. The CDR3 runs to 13 residues. CDR1 is SGHNT and CDR2 is YYREEE in the germline V gene (reference sequence). The germline V and J ends were trimmed by 3 bases and 2 bases, with 5 bases remaining between them. The DNA for the CDR3 is TGTGCCAGCAGCTACTATAACACCGGGGAGCTGTTTTTT. This translates into CASSYYNTGELFF.

This clone was recorded a few times. V and J are TRBV5-1 and TRBJ2-2; D not certain. The CDR3 length is 14 residues. V lost 3 bases and J lost 1, with 7 bases in between. Germline CDR1 and CDR2: SGHRS and YFSETQ. CDR3 in amino acids: CASSWTENTGELFF. The CDR3 DNA reads as TGCGCCAGCAGCTGGACGGAGAACACCGGGGAGCTGTTTTTT.

V is TRBV5-1 and J is TRBJ1-3, with D maybe TRBD1 (5 bases). CDR1 and CDR2 (germline): SGHRS, YFSETQ. The CDR3 is made up of 16 amino acids. The V end lost 1 base, the J end lost 0 bases, and 11 bases lay between the germline ends. CDR3 region: CASSLRDRRSGNTIYF. CDR3 DNA sequence: TGCGCCAGCAGCTTGCGGGACCGCCGCTCTGGAAACACCATATATTTT.

This chain joins TRBV2 and TRBJ2-2; D is ambiguous. Germline-derived CDR1 and CDR2 are SNHLY and FYNNEI. The length of the CDR3 is 13 residues. Trimming removed 2 bases at V and 5 bases at J, with 6 bases between. The CDR3 sequence: CASSEILTGELFF. The DNA for the CDR3 is TGTGCCAGCAGTGAAATTTTAACCGGGGAGCTGTTTTTT.

V usage is TRBV6-5 and J usage is TRBJ2-3, with D possibly matching TRBD2 (5 bases). This CDR3 has 15 residues. The V gene's germline CDR1 is MNHEY and CDR2 SVGAGI. V lost 2 bases and J 3 bases, leaving 12 bases between the germline ends. CDR3 region: CASSYQAAATDTQYF. In DNA form, the CDR3 reads TGTGCCAGCAGTTACCAAGCGGCAGCAACAGATACGCAGTATTTT.

The table lists this clone with a few counts. V usage is TRBV5-4 and J usage is TRBJ2-2; no definite D call. CDR1 SGHNT and CDR2 YYREEE come from the germline V gene (reference sequence). The CDR3 is made up of 16 amino acids. Trimming pared 6 bases from V and 4 bases from J, leaving 19 bases between. The CDR3 is CASNPGLTKGTGELFF. CDR3 coding DNA: TGTGCCAGCAACCCCGGGTTAACCAAGGGCACCGGGGAGCTGTTTTTT.

This chain links TRBV6-6 with TRBJ1-5; D possibly corresponds to TRBD1 (6 bases). In germline, CDR1 is MNHNY, CDR2 SVGAGI (reference sequence). Deletions cut 4 bases from V and 7 bases from J, with 20 bases between. The length of the CDR3 is 16 residues. The CDR3 region is CASSSGGGVGGQPQHF. CDR3 nucleotide sequence: TGTGCCAGCAGTTCCGGCGGGGGCGTCGGGGGGCAGCCCCAGCATTTT.

V usage is TRBV5-1 and J usage is TRBJ1-1; D remains unclear. Germline CDR1 is SGHRS and CDR2 is YFSETQ. The CDR3 covers 14 residues. Trimming took 0 bases from V and 1 from J, leaving 7 bases between them. The CDR3 spells CASSLAGANTEAFF. The CDR3 nucleotides read TGCGCCAGCAGCTTGGCCGGCGCGAACACTGAAGCTTTCTTT.

The DNA of the CDR3 is TGTGCCAGCAGTGCTTTCGGACGGGGACACATTCAGTACTTC. It is translated as CASSAFGRGHIQYF. The chain carries TRBV2 and TRBJ2-4, with D tentatively TRBD1 or TRBD2 (5 bases each). Trimming took 4 bases from V and 8 from J, leaving 15 bases between them. CDR3 length: 14 amino acids. Germline CDR1 reads SNHLY; CDR2 reads FYNNEI.

As DNA, the CDR3 is TGTGCCAGCAGTGAACTTGTGGGGCGTGGGACCCAGTACTTC. Protein sequence: CASSELVGRGTQYF. J is TRBJ2-5 and V is TRBV6-1; TRBD1 might be the D (5 bases). CDR1 is MNHNS and CDR2 is SASEGT in the germline V gene. Trimming shortened V by 2 bases and J by 7 bases, and 14 bases separated the two germline ends. The CDR3 has 14 residues.

The chain recombines TRBV5-1 with TRBJ2-1; possibly TRBD2 for D (5 bases). Germline CDR1 is SGHRS and CDR2 is YFSETQ. The length of the CDR3 is 15 residues. The V and J ends lost 1 base and 5 bases respectively, with 13 bases between them. CDR3 residues: CASSLFSALNNEQFF. Written as DNA, the CDR3 is TGCGCCAGCAGCTTGTTTAGCGCCCTTAACAATGAGCAGTTCTTC.

The rearrangement uses TRBV13 and TRBJ2-5, with 7 bases matching TRBD1. CDR3 length equals 13 residues. CDR1 PRHDT and CDR2 FYEKMQ come from the germline V gene (reference sequence). V shed 5 bases and J 4 bases; nucleotides not matched to a gene: 4. The CDR3 here is CASSQTGSETQYF. The CDR3 nucleotides read TGTGCCAGCAGCCAGACAGGGTCAGAGACCCAGTACTTC.

V and J are TRBV7-2 and TRBJ2-1; no firm D call. This CDR3 is 15 amino acids long. The V end lost 2 bases, the J end lost 2 bases, and 10 bases lay between the germline ends. Germline V gives CDR1 SGHTA, CDR2 FQGNSA. CDR3 coding DNA: TGTGCCAGCAGCTTACGGCCGGAAGCCTACAATGAGCAGTTCTTC. It translates to CASSLRPEAYNEQFF.

The J gene is TRBJ2-7, the V gene TRBV6-5, with 11 nucleotides matching TRBD2. V lost 2 bases and J lost 6; bases outside the gene matches: 6. Germline-derived CDR1 and CDR2 are MNHEY and SVGAGI. The CDR3 sequence is 15 residues long. CDR3 in amino acids: CASSYATSGIGEQYF. The CDR3 DNA reads as TGTGCCAGCAGTTACGCGACTAGCGGGATTGGCGAGCAGTACTTC.

V gene TRBV9 combines with J gene TRBJ1-4; 7 nucleotides agree with TRBD1. Germline CDR1 and CDR2: SGDLS and YYNGEE. The CDR3 is 15 residues long. After removal of 3 bases from V and 8 bases from J, the junction contained 10 bases not matched to a gene. DNA for the CDR3: TGTGCCAGCAGCGAGGGGGACAGCCGTTCCGAAAAACTGTTTTTT. The encoded protein is CASSEGDSRSEKLFF.

The chain joins TRBV30 to TRBJ1-2, with D possibly TRBD1 on 6 matching bases. The germline V and J ends were trimmed by 0 bases and 7 bases, with 15 bases remaining between them. The CDR3 consists of 14 residues. Germline lookup yields CDR1 GTSNPN and CDR2 SVGIG (reference sequence). CDR3 in amino acids: CAWSVLGGQGGYTF. The DNA for the CDR3 is TGTGCCTGGAGTGTACTTGGGGGGCAAGGTGGCTACACCTTC. The entire variable domain, with the rest obtained from reference TRBV30 and TRBJ1-2, is as follows: SQTIHQWPATLVQPVGSPLSLECTVEGTSNPNLYWYRQAAGRGLQLLFYSVGIGQISSEVPQNLSASRPQDRQFILSSKKLLLSDSGFYLCAWSVLGGQGGYTFGSGTRLTVV.

This clone appeared many times. V usage is TRBV5-1 and J usage is TRBJ2-2; tentative D call: TRBD2 (5 bases). Germline V gene sequence: CDR1 SGHRS, CDR2 YFSETQ. This CDR3 contains 15 residues. V was pared by 0 bases and J by 3 bases, with 9 bases between. The CDR3 sequence is CASSLEAADTGELFF. Written as DNA, the CDR3 is TGCGCCAGCAGCTTGGAAGCAGCGGACACCGGGGAGCTGTTTTTT. The entire variable domain, with the rest obtained from reference TRBV5-1 and TRBJ2-2, is as follows: KAGVTQTPRYLIKTRGQQVTLSCSPISGHRSVSWYQQTPGQGLQFLFEYFSETQRNKGNFPGRFSGRQFSNSRSEMNVSTLELGDSALYLCASSLEAADTGELFFGEGSRLTVL.

V usage is TRBV7-9 and J usage is TRBJ1-5; no reliable D call. CDR3 size: 13 residues. V dropped 4 bases and J dropped 9 bases, with 13 bases sitting between them. CDR1 is SEHNR and CDR2 is FQNEAQ in the germline V gene (reference sequence). CDR3 amino acids: CASSSDISGPQHF. CDR3 DNA sequence: TGTGCCAGCAGCTCGGATATATCAGGGCCCCAGCATTTT.

The rearrangement uses TRBV19 and TRBJ2-7; the D gene is possibly TRBD1 (5 bases). The CDR3 is made up of 13 amino acids. The V gene's germline CDR1 is LNHDA and CDR2 SQIVND (reference sequence). The ends were cut back, 5 bases at V and 3 bases at J, with 11 bases in the middle. Here the CDR3 DNA reads TGTGCCAGTAGTCTAGGACACGGCTACGAGCAGTACTTC. This encodes CASSLGHGYEQYF.

The chain has TRBV19 and TRBJ2-2; no clear D gene. Trimming removed 3 bases at V and 4 bases at J, with 12 bases between. CDR1 LNHDA and CDR2 SQIVND come from the germline V gene (reference sequence). CDR3 length: 15 amino acids. The CDR3, as DNA: TGTGCCAGTAGTATTTGGAGAGACCTCACCGGGGAGCTGTTTTTT. As protein: CASSIWRDLTGELFF.

This chain links TRBV7-2 with TRBJ2-7; TRBD1 aligns across 7 bases. V shed 5 bases and J 0 bases; nucleotides not matched to a gene: 7. The germline gives CDR1 SGHTA, CDR2 FQGNSA. The CDR3 length is 15 residues. The CDR3 DNA reads TGTGCCAGCAGCCGGGGACAGCAGAGCTCCTACGAGCAGTACTTC. Translation gives CASSRGQQSSYEQYF.